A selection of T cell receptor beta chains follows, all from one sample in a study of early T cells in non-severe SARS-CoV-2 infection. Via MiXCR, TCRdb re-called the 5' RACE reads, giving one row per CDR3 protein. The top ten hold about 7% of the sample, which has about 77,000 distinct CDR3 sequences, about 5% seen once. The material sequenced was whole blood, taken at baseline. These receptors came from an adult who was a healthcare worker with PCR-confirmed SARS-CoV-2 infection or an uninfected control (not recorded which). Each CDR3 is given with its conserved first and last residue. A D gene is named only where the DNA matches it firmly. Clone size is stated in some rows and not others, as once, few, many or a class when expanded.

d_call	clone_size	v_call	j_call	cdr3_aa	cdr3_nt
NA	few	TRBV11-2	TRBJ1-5	CASSLDTNNQPQHF	TGTGCCAGCAGCTTGGACACCAACAATCAGCCCCAGCATTTT
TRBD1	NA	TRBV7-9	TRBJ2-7	CASSPRQGPSYEQYF	TGTGCCAGCAGCCCCCGACAGGGCCCTTCCTACGAGCAGTACTTC
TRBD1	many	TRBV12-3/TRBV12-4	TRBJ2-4	CASSHDRAGIQYF	TGTGCCAGCAGCCATGACAGGGCGGGCATTCAGTACTTC
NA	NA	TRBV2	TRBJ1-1	CASNPTRAPEAFF	TGTGCCAGCAACCCGACCCGGGCCCCTGAAGCTTTCTTT
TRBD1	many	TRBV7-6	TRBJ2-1	CASSFYRQGAFRSSYNEQFF	TGTGCCAGCAGCTTTTATAGACAGGGGGCGTTTAGGTCGTCCTACAATGAGCAGTTCTTC
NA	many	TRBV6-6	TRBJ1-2	CASSYSKGRNYGYTF	TGTGCCAGCAGTTACTCGAAGGGGCGTAACTATGGCTACACCTTC
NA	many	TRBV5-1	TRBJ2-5	CASSSQQGGGVETQYF	TGCGCCAGCAGCTCCCAACAGGGTGGGGGAGTTGAGACCCAGTACTTC
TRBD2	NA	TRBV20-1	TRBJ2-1	CSAGRGNEQFF	TGCAGTGCTGGGAGGGGAAATGAGCAGTTCTTC
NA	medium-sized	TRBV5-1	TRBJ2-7	CASSLGSVAAFPYEQYF	TGCGCCAGCAGCTTGGGGTCCGTCGCGGCCTTTCCCTACGAGCAGTACTTC
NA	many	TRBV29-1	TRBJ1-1	CSVEVRGWSTEAFF	TGCAGCGTTGAAGTGAGAGGTTGGAGCACTGAAGCTTTCTTT
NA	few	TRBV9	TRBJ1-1	CASSENTEAFF	TGTGCCAGCAGCGAGAACACTGAAGCTTTCTTT
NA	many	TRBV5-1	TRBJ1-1	CASSLGTEAFF	TGTGCCAGCAGCTTAGGCACTGAAGCTTTCTTT
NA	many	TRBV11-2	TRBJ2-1	CASSLGVTDHSYNEQFF	TGTGCCAGCAGCTTAGGTGTGACAGATCACTCCTACAATGAGCAGTTCTTC
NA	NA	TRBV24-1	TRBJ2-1	CATSGTGTRISNEQFF	TGTGCCACCAGTGGGACCGGGACACGGATTAGCAATGAGCAGTTCTTC
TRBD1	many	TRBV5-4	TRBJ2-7	CASSLPMQGVYEQYF	TGTGCCAGCAGCCTGCCGATGCAGGGGGTCTACGAGCAGTACTTC
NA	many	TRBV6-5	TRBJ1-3	CASTRTLSGNTIYF	TGTGCCAGCACCCGGACATTGTCTGGAAACACCATATATTTT
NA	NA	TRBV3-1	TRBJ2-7	CASSPNLGKRGEQYF	TGTGCCAGCAGCCCCAATCTAGGAAAACGGGGCGAGCAGTACTTC
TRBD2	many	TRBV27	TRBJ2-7	CASSPGLAGVVEQYF	TGTGCCAGCAGTCCGGGACTAGCGGGAGTAGTCGAGCAGTACTTC
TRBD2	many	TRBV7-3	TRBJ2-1	CASSLHGTSGNEQFF	TGTGCCAGCAGCTTACATGGGACTAGCGGGAATGAGCAGTTCTTC
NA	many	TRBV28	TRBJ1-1	CASSEDGLNTEAFF	TGTGCCAGCAGTGAGGACGGACTGAACACTGAAGCTTTCTTT
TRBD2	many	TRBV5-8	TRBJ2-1	CASSLSSGSSYNEQFF	TGTGCCAGCAGCCTATCGAGCGGGAGCTCCTACAATGAGCAGTTCTTC
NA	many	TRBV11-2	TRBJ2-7	CASSLAGFREQYF	TGTGCCAGCAGCTTAGCAGGTTTTCGCGAGCAGTACTTC
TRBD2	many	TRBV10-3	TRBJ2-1	CAISTGTSGRDEQFF	TGTGCCATCAGTACCGGGACTAGCGGGAGGGATGAGCAGTTCTTC
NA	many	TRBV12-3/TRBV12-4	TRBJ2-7	CASSFRGIEYEQYF	TGTGCCAGCAGTTTCCGGGGAATAGAGTACGAGCAGTACTTC